One T cell receptor (beta chain) is described in this entry. V was clipped by 5 bases and J by 0 bases, with 19 bases between them. CDR3 length: 17 residues. CDR1 is KGHSH, CDR2 LQKENI, per germline. The data originate from a study of blood T cell repertoires in COVID-19. This study enrolled people aged roughly 18 to 89 from around 26 US geographic areas. Cohorts were assigned according to the clinical history that participants reported. Authors' methods: Amplification of reference gene primers provided the estimated nucleated cell counts. Only in-frame clones appear in the TCRdb table, and some are missing; sequencing was by immunoSEQ multiplex PCR. D and trimming come from the DNA, and the V and J calls and clone size come from that table. The sample comprises roughly 400,000 clones, 80% to 95% of which are singletons, and more than 0.85% rests with the top ten.

The chain links TRBV18 to TRBJ1-2; no clear D gene. Material for sequencing was PBMCs or T cells enriched from blood (not recorded which). The source is a woman aged 40 to 49 who had been exposed to COVID-19. CDR3 loop: CASSSVDGVAANYGYTF. The DNA of the CDR3 is TGTGCCAGCTCATCCGTCGACGGGGTGGCTGCTAACTATGGCTACACCTTC.